This entry concerns a single T cell receptor (beta chain). The clone's antigen remains unknown. Base qualities are missing; no much larger clone stands one base away. TCR CDR3 regions were amplified from genomic DNA by multiplex PCR using the deep immunoSEQ assay. Extracted genomic DNA from each cell subset was spread evenly across all wells of several immunoSEQ 96-well plates, with each plate serving as a replicate. For sorted subsets, each replicate PCR was loaded with roughly 190 ng genomic DNA, equivalent to 30,000 or so T cell genomes. Purified libraries were measured with a Qubit 3.0 fluorometer, size-checked on a Bioanalyzer 2100, and measured again with the KAPA Library Quantification kit. Every immunoSEQ 96-well plate was sequenced on a dedicated single-read 150-cycle Illumina NextSeq 550 flow cell. The source study handled its data this way. Because only junctional sequences without quality scores were contained in the immunoSEQ output, filtering matching that applied to full-length reads could not be performed. To assign V/J genes and CDR3, sequences were annotated against IMGT germline references using PyIR, a Python wrapper for IgBLAST v1.9. Reads were filtered out if the reads had weak V/J assignments (E-value above 1e-6), no CDR3, stop codons, out-of-frame junctions, or ambiguous translated residues. V3J clonotypes were defined by identical inferred V gene, J gene, and CDR3 amino acid sequence. To compute the percentage overlap between repertoires, the number of shared unique clonotypes was divided by the size of the smaller repertoire. Richness of each repertoire was evaluated using RTK rarefaction, the Chao1 estimator, and Recon v2.1 estimates of unobserved clonotypes. For all TCRbeta clonotypes obtained by the gDNA method from a few donors, generation probabilities were computed with OLGA. Here the immuneACCESS table is served through TCRdb, limited to in-frame sequences with V and J called. Missing clones are a known gap in these copies; in checked studies unresolved V genes cover under half, and the rest lacks a known reason. That table gives V, J and clone size, and the DNA gave D and trimming. The sample table holds around 2.1 million clones, of which more than 90% were seen once. 0.1% to 0.15% of the sample comes from the top ten.

This entry is derived from a study of shared clonotypes between healthy human individuals (dated by TCRdb to about 2020). About the study as a whole: The cohort comprised two women and a few men aged 18 to 49 years. Per donor, three plates each were used for CD4 naive and CD4 memory, two for CD8 naive, and one for CD8 memory. To estimate repertoire size and how much clonotypes are shared between individuals, the study performed deep sequencing of blood TCR repertoires from about five healthy adults. Different laboratories and diverse techniques were used to prepare libraries and sequence TCR repertoires, to increase sequencing depth and limit assay-specific biases. Leukapheresis yielded between about 0.9 and 10 billion PBMCs per donor. The full study reports these points: Sharing across a handful of donors was observed for approximately 5% of naive CD4, 3% to 3.5% of naive CD8, about 2.5% of memory CD4, and roughly 0.4% of memory CD8 clonotypes. Pairwise subsampling indicated that sequencing depth was expected to affect the degree of clonotype sharing among donors. Naive subsets generally had larger estimated clonotype richness than memory subsets. Sampling was restricted to blood, and TCR repertoires in tissues likely differ from the TCR repertoires found in blood. Compared with non-shared clonotypes, clonotypes shared by all four sorted-subset donors had higher generation probabilities. Rarefaction of sorted-subset datasets indicated incomplete sequencing despite the large sequencing depth. The small number of donors limited the genetic and exposure-history diversity represented.

Donors were healthy HIV-negative adults with no recently reported acute infections or vaccinations. Only Caucasian adults living in Nashville, Tennessee, USA were represented among the donors. CD4+ T cells were enriched by magnetic negative selection; naive cells were then positively selected on CD45RA, and the negative fraction formed the memory subset. Blood was collected by leukapheresis, and PBMCs were isolated by Ficoll-Histopaque density gradient centrifugation and then cryopreserved in liquid nitrogen vapor phase. Purity and quantity of every magnetically sorted T cell population were checked by analytical flow cytometry. Genomic DNA was isolated from each sorted fraction and quantified by UV absorbance on a Nanodrop 2000c. Sequencing was carried out using naive CD4+ T cells sorted from blood. Taken with the paper, the label for cell subset or site translates to: CD45RA+ positively selected. The clonotype originates from a man between 18 and 35 years old in good health.

At the DNA level, the sequence is TGTGCCAGCAGATTGGGGGCTGGTTCACCCCTCCACTTT. This gives the protein CASRLGAGSPLHF. The chain is assembled from TRBV2 and TRBJ1-6; the D gene is possibly TRBD1, with 6 bases matching. V gives up 6 bases and J gives up 9 bases, and the segment between their germline ends measures 12 bases. The CDR3 numbers 13 residues from cysteine through phenylalanine. Solely the CDR3 DNA is kept, with 39 bases framed from the first base. The CDR1 and CDR2 encoded by the germline V gene are SNHLY and FYNNEI. Where the CDR3 stops, the reference TRBV2 and TRBJ1-6 genes take over; the full variable domain is EPEVTQTPSHQVTQMGQEVILRCVPISNHLYFYWYRQILGQKVEFLVSFYNNEISEKSEIFDDQFSVERPDGSNFTLKIRSTKLEDSAMYFCASRLGAGSPLHFGNGTRLTVT.